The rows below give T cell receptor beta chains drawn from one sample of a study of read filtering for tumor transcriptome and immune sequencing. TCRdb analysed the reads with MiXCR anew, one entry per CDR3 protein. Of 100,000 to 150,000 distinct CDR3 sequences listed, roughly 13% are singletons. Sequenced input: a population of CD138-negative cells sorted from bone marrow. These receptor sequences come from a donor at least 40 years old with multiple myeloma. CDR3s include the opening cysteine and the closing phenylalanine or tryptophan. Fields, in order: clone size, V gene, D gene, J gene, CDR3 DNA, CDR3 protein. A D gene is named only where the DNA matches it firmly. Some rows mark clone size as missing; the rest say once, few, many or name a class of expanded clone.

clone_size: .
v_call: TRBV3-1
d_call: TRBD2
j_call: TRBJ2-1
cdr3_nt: TGTGCCAGCAGCTTACTACTAGCGTCGTCCTACAATGAGCAGTTCTTC
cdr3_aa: CASSLLLASSYNEQFF

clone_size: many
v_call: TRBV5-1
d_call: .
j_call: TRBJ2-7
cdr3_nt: TGCGCCAGCAGCTTGTCGGTAGGACTCCCCTACGAGCAGTACTTC
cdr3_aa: CASSLSVGLPYEQYF

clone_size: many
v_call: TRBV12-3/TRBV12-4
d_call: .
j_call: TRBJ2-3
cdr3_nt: TGTGCCAGCAGTTTAGAACGGCACAACACAGATACGCAGTATTTT
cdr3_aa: CASSLERHNTDTQYF

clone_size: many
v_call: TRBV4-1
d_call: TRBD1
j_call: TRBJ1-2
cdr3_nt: TGCGCCAGCAGCCAAGATGGCAGGGGGTCTAACTATGGCTACACCTTC
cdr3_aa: CASSQDGRGSNYGYTF

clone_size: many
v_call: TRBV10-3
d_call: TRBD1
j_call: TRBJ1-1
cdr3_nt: TGTGCCATCAGTGAGTGGACAGGGGAGAGGGGGAACACTGAAGCTTTCTTT
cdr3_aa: CAISEWTGERGNTEAFF

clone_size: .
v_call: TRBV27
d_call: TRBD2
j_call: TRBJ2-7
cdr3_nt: TGTGCCAGCAGTTCTCTAGCGGGGTACGAGCAGTACTTC
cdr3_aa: CASSSLAGYEQYF

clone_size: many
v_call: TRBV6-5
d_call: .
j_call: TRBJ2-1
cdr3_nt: TGTGCCAGCAGTTTTAACCCCTCCTACAATGAGCAGTTCTTC
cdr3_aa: CASSFNPSYNEQFF

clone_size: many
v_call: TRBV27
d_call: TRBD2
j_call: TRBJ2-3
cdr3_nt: TGTGCCAGCAGTTTATCGACTAGCCCAGATACGCAGTATTTT
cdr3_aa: CASSLSTSPDTQYF

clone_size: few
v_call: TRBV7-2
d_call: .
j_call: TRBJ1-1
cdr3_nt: TGTGCCAGCAGCTTAGCGGGAGCGGGGAACGCTGAAGCTTTCTTT
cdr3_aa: CASSLAGAGNAEAFF

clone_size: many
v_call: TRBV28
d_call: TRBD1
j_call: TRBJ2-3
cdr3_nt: TGTGCCACCAGGGGACAGGGTCAATCAGATACGCAGTATTTT
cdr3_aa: CATRGQGQSDTQYF

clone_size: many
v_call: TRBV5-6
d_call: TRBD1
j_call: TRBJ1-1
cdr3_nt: TGTGCCAGCAGCTGGACAGGGGCGAACACTGAAGCTTTCTTT
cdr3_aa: CASSWTGANTEAFF

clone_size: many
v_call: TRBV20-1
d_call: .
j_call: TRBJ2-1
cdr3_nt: TGCAGTCCCCGTTCGGGGTTTGTAGGCAATGAGCAGTTCTTC
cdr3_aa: CSPRSGFVGNEQFF

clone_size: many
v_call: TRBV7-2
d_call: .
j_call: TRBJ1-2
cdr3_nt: TGTGCCAGCAGCTTCCCCCAGAGATCTGCTGACTACACCTTC
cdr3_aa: CASSFPQRSADYTF

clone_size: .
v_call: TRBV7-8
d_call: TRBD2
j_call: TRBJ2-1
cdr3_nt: TGTGCCAGCAGTAGGAGGGACCTGGCTAGCGGGAATTACAATGAGCAGTTCTTC
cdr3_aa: CASSRRDLASGNYNEQFF

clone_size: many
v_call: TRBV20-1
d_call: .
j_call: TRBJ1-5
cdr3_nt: TGCAGTGCTATCAAGGCCAGGGCGAGTCAGCCCCAGCATTTT
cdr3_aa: CSAIKARASQPQHF

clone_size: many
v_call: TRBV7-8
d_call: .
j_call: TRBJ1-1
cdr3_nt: TGTGCCAGCAGCTTCCCTCTGGCAGGGGAGACTGAAGCTTTCTTT
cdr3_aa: CASSFPLAGETEAFF

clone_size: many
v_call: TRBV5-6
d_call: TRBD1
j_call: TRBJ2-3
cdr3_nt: TGTGCCAGCAGCGTGGCGGGACAGGCCAGCACAGATACGCAGTATTTT
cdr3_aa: CASSVAGQASTDTQYF

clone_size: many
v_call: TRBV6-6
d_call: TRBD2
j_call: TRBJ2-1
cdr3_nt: TGTGCCAGCAGGGCTATGACTAGCGGGGGGGTGAGGAGCTCCTACAATGAGCAGTTCTTC
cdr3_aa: CASRAMTSGGVRSSYNEQFF

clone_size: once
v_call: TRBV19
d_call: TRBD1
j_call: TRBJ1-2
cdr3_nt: TGTGCCTGTAGTATAGGACAGGAGAACTATGGCTACACCTTC
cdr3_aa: CACSIGQENYGYTF

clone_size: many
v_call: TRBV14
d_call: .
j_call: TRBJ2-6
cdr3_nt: TGTGCCAGCAGCCAGAGGGACATCGCTTCTGGGGCCAACGTCCTGACTTTC
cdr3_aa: CASSQRDIASGANVLTF

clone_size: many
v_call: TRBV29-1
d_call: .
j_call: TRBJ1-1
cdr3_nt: TGCAGCGTTGTAAGAGTGAACACTGAAGCTTTCTTT
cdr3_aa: CSVVRVNTEAFF

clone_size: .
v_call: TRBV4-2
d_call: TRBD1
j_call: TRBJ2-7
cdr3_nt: TGCGCCAGCGGCCAAGATCCGGGACAGGCAACCTACGAGCAGTACTTC
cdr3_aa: CASGQDPGQATYEQYF

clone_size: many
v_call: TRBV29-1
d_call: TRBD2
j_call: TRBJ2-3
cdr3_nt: TGCAGCGTTTCTAGCGGGGGGGCGGTAGATACGCAGTATTTT
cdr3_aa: CSVSSGGAVDTQYF

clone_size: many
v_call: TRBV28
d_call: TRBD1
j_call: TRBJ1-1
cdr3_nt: TGTGCCAGCAGTTTAATTGGACAGGGAATAGAAGCTTTCTTT
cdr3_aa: CASSLIGQGIEAFF

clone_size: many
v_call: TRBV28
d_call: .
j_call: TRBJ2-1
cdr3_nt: TGTGCCAGCAGTTTGACGGGTAACAATGAGCAGTTCTTC
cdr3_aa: CASSLTGNNEQFF

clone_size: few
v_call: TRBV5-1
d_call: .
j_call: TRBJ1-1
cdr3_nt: TGCGCCAGCAGTGTCCAGGCCGGCAGTAACACTAAAGCTTTCTTT
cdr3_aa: CASSVQAGSNTKAFF

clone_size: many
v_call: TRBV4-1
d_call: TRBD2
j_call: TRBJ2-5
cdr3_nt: TGCGCCAGCTCCCCCGGGGGGTACCAAGAGACCCAGTACTTC
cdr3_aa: CASSPGGYQETQYF

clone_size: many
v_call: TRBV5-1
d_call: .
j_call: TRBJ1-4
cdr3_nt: TGCGCCAGCAGCTTGTACGGGGGTAAAAATGAAAAACTGTTTTTT
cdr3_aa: CASSLYGGKNEKLFF

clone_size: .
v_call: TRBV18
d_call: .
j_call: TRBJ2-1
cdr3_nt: TGTGCCAGCTCACCCACCAAAAACAACGAGCAGTTCTTC
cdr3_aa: CASSPTKNNEQFF

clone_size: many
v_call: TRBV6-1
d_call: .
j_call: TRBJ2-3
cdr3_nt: TGTGCCAGCAGCGACTGGACCCCCGGCACAGATACGCAGTATTTT
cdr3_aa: CASSDWTPGTDTQYF

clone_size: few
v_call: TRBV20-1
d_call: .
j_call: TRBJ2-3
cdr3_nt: TGCAGTGCTAGAGGGCTAGCGTCCCACGGGGATACGCAGTATTTT
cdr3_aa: CSARGLASHGDTQYF

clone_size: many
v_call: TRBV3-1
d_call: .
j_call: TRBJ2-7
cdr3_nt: TGTGCCAGCAGCGACACCGGGACCCGCCCCTACGAGCAGTACTTC
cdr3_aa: CASSDTGTRPYEQYF

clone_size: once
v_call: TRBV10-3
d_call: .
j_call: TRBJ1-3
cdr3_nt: TGTGCCAACAGCGATAAGGACATCTCTGGAAACACCATATATTTT
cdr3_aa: CANSDKDISGNTIYF

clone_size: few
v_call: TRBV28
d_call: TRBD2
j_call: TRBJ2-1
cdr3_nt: TGTGCCAGCATCCCCGGGACTAGCGGATACAATGAGCAGTTCTTC
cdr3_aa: CASIPGTSGYNEQFF

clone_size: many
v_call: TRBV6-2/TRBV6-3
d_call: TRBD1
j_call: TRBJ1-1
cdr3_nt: TGTGCCAGCAGAGACAGGGGGCGCGGGAGGACTGAAGCTTTCTTT
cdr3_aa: CASRDRGRGRTEAFF

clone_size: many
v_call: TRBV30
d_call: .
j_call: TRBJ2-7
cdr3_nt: TGTGCCTGGACCTCGGGACACTCCTACGAGCAGTACTTC
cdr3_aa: CAWTSGHSYEQYF

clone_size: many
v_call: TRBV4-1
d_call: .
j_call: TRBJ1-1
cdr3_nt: TGCGCCAGCAGCCAAGATCCGCCAGGGTATACGAACACTGAAGCTTTCTTT
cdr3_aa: CASSQDPPGYTNTEAFF

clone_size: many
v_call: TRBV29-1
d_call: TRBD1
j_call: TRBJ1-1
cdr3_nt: TGCAGCGTTCGGGAGGGGGCCCCGACTGAAGCTTTCTTT
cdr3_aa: CSVREGAPTEAFF

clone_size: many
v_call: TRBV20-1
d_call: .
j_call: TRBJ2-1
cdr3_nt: TGCAGGGGGGGCCAGAAGAATGAGCAGTTCTTC
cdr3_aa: CRGGQKNEQFF

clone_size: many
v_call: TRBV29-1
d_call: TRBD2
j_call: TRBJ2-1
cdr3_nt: TGCAGCGTGGAGGGGACTAGCGGGTTTAGCTCCTACAATGAGCAGTTCTTC
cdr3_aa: CSVEGTSGFSSYNEQFF

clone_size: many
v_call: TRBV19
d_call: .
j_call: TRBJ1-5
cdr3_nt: TGTGCCAGTAGTATAGGCCCCGATAGCAATCAGCCCCAGCATTTT
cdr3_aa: CASSIGPDSNQPQHF

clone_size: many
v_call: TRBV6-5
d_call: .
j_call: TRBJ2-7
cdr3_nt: TGTGCCAGCAGGGCGACTAGGACAGGCGGGGAGCAGTACTTC
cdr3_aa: CASRATRTGGEQYF

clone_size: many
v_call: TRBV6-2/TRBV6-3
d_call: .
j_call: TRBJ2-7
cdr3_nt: TGTGCCAGCAAACGCCCCGCTCCGGGGAAAGCCTACGAGCAGTACTTC
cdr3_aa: CASKRPAPGKAYEQYF

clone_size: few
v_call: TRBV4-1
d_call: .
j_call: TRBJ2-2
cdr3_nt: TGCGCCAGCAGCCAAGATCCTGGGGTTGCCGGGGAGCTGTTTTTT
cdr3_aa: CASSQDPGVAGELFF

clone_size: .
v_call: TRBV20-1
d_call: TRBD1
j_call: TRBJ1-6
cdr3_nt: TGCAGTGCTAAACGACAGGGGGCCTATAATTCACCCCCCCACTTT
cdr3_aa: CSAKRQGAYNSPPHF

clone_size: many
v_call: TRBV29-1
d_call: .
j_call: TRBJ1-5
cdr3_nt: TGCAGCGTTGAACAGGGTAGGAATCAGCCCCAGCATTTT
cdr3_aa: CSVEQGRNQPQHF

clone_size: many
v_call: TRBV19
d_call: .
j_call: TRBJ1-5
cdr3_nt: TGTGCCAGTTCCGACACTCCTAGCAATCAGCCCCAGCATTTT
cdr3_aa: CASSDTPSNQPQHF